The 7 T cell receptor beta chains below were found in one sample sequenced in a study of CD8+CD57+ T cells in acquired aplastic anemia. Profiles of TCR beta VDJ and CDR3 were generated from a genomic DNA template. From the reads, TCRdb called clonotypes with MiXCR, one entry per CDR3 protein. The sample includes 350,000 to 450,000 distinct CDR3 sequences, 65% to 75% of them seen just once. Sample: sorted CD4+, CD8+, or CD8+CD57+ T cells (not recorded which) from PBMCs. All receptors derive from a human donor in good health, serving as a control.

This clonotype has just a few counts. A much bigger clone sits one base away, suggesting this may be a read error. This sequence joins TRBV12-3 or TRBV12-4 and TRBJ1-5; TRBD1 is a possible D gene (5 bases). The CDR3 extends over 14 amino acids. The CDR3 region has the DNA TGTGCCAGCACTATCGGGACCCGGACGCAGCCCCGGCATTTT. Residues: CASTIGTRTQPRHF.

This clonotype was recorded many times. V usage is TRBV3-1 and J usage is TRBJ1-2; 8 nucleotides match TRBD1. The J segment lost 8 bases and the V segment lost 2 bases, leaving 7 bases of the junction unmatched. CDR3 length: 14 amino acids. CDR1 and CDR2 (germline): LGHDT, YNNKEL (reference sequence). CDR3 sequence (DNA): TGTGCCAGCAGCCAACAGGGGGCCGTAAGGGGCTACACCTTC. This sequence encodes CASSQQGAVRGYTF.

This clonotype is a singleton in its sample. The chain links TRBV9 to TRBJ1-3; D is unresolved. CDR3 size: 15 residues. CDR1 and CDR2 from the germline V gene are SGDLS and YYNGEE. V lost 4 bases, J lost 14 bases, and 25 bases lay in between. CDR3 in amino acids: CASSSPLRLGTNLYF. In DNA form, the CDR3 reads TGTGCCAGCAGCTCCCCCCTAAGATTGGGTACTAATCTATATTTT.

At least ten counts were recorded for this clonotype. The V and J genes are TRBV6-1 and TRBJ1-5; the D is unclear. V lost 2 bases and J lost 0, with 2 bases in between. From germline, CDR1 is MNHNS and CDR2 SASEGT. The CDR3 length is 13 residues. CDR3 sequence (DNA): TGTGCCAGCAGTGAATCTAGCAATCAGCCCCAGCATTTT. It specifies CASSESSNQPQHF.

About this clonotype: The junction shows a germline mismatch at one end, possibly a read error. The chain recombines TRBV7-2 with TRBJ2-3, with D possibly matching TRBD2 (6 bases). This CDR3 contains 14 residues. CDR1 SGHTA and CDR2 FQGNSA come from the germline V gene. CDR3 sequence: CASSTGLGVDTQYF. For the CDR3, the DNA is TGCGCCAGCAGCACGGGACTGGGGGTGGATACGCAGTATTTT.

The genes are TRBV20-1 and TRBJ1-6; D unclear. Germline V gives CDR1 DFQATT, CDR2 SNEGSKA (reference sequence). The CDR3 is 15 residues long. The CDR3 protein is CSARREPVIDSPLHF. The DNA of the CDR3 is TGCAGCGCAAGGCGGGAACCCGTAATTGATTCACCCCTCCACTTT.

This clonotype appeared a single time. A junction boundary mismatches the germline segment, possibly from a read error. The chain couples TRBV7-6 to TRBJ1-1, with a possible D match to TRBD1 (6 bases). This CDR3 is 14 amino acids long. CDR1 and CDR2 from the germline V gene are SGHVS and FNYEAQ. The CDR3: CASSLLYRDTEASF. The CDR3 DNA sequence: TGTGCCAGCAGCTTGTTGTATAGGGACACTGAAGCTTCCTTT.